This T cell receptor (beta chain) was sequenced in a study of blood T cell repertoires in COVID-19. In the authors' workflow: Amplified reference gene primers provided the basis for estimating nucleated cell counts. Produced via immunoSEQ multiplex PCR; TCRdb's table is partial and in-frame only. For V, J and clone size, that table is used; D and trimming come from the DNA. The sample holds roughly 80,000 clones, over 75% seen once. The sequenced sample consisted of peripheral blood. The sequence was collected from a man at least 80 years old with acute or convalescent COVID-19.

In DNA, the CDR3 is TGTGCCAGCAGTTGGGGGAGCGGGGCCAATCAGCCCCAGCATTTT. Translation: CASSWGSGANQPQHF. This chain links TRBV6-6 with TRBJ1-5; tentatively, D is TRBD1 (5 bases). Between the trimmed V and J ends, which lost 4 bases and 3 bases, there was a span of 13 bases. Germline CDR1 MNHNY, CDR2 SVGAGI (reference sequence). This CDR3 has 15 amino acids.